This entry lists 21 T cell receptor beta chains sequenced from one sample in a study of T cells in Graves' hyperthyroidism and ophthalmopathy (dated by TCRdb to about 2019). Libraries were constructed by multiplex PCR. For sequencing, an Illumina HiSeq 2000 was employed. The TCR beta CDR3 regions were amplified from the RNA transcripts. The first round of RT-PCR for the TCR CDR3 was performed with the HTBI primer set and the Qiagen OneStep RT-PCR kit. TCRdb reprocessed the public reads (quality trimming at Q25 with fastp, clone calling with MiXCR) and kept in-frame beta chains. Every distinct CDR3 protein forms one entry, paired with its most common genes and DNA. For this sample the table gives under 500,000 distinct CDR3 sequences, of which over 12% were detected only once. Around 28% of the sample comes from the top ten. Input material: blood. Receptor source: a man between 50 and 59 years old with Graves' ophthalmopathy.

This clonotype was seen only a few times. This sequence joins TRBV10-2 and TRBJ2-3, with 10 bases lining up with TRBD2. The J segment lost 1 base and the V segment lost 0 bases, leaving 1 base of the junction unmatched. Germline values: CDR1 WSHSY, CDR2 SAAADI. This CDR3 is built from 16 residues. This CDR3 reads CASSESGLAGTDTQYF. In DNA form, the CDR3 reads TGCGCCAGCAGTGAGTCCGGACTAGCGGGCACAGATACGCAGTATTTT.

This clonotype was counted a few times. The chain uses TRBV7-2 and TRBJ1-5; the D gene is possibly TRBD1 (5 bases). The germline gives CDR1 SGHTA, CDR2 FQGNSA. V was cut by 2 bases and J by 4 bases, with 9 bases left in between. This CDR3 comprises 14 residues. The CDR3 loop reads CASSLTRANQPQHF. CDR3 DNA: TGTGCCAGCAGCTTAACCAGGGCAAATCAGCCCCAGCATTTT. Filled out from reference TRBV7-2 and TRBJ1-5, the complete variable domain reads GAGVSQSPSNKVTEKGKDVELRCDPISGHTALYWYRQSLGQGLEFLIYFQGNSAPDKSGLPSDRFSAERTGGSVSTLTIQRTQQEDSAVYLCASSLTRANQPQHFGDGTRLSIL.

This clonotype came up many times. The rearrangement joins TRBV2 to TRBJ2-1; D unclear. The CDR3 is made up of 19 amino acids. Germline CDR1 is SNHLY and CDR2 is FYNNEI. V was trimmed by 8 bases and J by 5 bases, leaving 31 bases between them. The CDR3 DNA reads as TGTGCCAGCCGAGTTCCGGACGGATGGCCTCCAAAGACTGACAATGAGCAGTTCTTC. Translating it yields CASRVPDGWPPKTDNEQFF.

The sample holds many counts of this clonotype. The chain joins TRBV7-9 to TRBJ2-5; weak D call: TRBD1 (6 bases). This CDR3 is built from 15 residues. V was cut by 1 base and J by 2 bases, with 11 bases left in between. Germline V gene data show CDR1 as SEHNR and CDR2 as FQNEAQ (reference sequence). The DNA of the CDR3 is TGTGCCAGCAGCTTAGTCCGACAGGCTCAAGAGACCCAGTACTTC. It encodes CASSLVRQAQETQYF.

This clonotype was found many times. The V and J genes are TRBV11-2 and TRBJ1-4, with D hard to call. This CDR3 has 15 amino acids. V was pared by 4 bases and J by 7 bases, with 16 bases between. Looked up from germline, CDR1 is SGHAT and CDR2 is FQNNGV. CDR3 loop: CASSSSTEAAEKLFF. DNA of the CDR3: TGTGCCAGCAGCTCGTCAACAGAGGCGGCTGAAAAACTGTTTTTT.

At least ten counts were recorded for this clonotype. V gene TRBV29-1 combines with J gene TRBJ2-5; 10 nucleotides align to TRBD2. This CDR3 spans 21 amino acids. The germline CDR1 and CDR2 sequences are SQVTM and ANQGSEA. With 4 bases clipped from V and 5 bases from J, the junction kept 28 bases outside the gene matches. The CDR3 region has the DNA TGCAGCGTTGGCGGGGTGACTAAAGCCGGACTAGCGGTCCGTTTGGGTGAGACCCAGTACTTC. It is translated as CSVGGVTKAGLAVRLGETQYF. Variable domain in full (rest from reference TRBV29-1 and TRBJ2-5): SAVISQKPSRDICQRGTSLTIQCQVDSQVTMMFWYRQQPGQSLTLIATANQGSEATYESGFVIDKFPISRPNLTFSTLTVSNMSPEDSSIYLCSVGGVTKAGLAVRLGETQYFGPGTRLLVL.

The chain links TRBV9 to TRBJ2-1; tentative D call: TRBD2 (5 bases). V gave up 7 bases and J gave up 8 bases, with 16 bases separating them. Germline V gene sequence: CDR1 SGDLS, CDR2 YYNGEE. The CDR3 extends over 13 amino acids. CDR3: CASRGGSVDEQFF. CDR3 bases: TGTGCCAGCCGGGGTGGTAGTGTCGATGAGCAGTTCTTC.

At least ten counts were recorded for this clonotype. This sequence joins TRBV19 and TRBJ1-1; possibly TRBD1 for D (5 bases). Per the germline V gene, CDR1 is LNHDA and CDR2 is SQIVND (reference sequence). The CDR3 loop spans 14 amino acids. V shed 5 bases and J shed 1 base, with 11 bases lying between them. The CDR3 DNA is TGTGCCAGTAGTCAATTTCAGGGGAACACTGAAGCTTTCTTT. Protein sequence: CASSQFQGNTEAFF.

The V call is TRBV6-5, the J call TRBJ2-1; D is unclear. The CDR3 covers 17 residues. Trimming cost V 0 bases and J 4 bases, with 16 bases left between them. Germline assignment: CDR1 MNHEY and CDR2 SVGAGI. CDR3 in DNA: TGTGCCAGCAGTTACTCCCCGCCATCGGGCCTTTACAATGAGCAGTTCTTC. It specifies CASSYSPPSGLYNEQFF.

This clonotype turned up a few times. CDR3 DNA sequence: TGTGCCAGCAGTCTTATATCGGGAGTAAGCACCGGGGAGCTGTTTTTT. This codes for CASSLISGVSTGELFF. The chain uses TRBV28 and TRBJ2-2, with D perhaps TRBD2 (6 bases). The CDR3 runs 16 residues. The germline V gene encodes CDR1 MDHEN and CDR2 SYDVKM. V lost 5 bases to trimming and J lost 4 bases, with 17 bases between them.

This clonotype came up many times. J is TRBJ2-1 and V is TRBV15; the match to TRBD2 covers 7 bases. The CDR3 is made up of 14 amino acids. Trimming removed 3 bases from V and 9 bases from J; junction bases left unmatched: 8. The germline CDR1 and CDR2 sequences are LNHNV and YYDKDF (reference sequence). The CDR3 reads CATSRFLAEGEQFF. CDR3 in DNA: TGTGCCACCAGCAGGTTCCTAGCGGAGGGTGAGCAGTTCTTC.

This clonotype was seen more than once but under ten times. The CDR3 DNA reads TGTGCCACCGAGGGGGCTAGCGGGAGGCTTGAGCAGTTCTTC. This translates into CATEGASGRLEQFF. This rearrangement joins TRBV6-2 or TRBV6-3 to TRBJ2-1, with 11 nucleotides matching TRBD2. Per the germline V gene, CDR1 is MNHEY and CDR2 is SVGEGT. The CDR3 spans 14 residues. J gave up 9 bases and V 10 bases, and 11 bases lay outside the gene matches.

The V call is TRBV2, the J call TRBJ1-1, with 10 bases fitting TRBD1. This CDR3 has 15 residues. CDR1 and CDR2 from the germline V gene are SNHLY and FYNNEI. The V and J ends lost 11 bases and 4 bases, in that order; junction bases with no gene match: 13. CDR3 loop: CAGTPGQGYPTEAFF. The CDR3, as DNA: TGTGCCGGAACACCGGGACAGGGGTACCCCACTGAAGCTTTCTTT.

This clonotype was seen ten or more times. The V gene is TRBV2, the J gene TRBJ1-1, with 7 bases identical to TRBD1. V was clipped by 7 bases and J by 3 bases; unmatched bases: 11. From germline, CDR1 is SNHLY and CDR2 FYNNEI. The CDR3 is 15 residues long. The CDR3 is CASTLGQEIYTEAFF. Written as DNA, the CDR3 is TGTGCCAGCACTCTCGGACAGGAGATTTACACTGAAGCTTTCTTT.

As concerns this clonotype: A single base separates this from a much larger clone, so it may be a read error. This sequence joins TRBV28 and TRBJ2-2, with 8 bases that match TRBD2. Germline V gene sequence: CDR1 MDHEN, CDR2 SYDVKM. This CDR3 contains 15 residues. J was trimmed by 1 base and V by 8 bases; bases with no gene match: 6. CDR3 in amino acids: CASASGLGNTGELFF. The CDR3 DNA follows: TGTGCCAGCGCCTCGGGACTAGGGAACACCGGGGAGCTGTTTTTT.

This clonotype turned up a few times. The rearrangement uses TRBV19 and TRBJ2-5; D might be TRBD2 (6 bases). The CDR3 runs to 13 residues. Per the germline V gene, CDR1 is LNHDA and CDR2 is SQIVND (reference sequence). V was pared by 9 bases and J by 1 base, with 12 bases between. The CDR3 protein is CASGPGVQETQYF. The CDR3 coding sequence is TGTGCCAGCGGGCCGGGGGTCCAAGAGACCCAGTACTTC.

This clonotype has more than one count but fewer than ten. The CDR3 reads CSARGINNEQFF. The CDR3 DNA reads TGCAGTGCTAGAGGAATCAACAATGAGCAGTTCTTC. The chain has TRBV20-1 and TRBJ2-1; no clear D. This CDR3 is 12 amino acids long. The V gene's germline CDR1 is DFQATT and CDR2 SNEGSKA (reference sequence). Trimming took 1 base from V and 5 from J, leaving 6 bases between them.

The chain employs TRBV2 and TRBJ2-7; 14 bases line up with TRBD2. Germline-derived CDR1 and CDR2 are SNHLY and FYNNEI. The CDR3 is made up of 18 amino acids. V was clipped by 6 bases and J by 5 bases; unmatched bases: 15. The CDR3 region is CASRGTSGSSWGLHEQYF. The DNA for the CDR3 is TGTGCCAGCAGGGGGACTAGCGGGAGTAGTTGGGGTCTTCACGAGCAGTACTTC. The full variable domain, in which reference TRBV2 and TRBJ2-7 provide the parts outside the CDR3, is EPEVTQTPSHQVTQMGQEVILRCVPISNHLYFYWYRQILGQKVEFLVSFYNNEISEKSEIFDDQFSVERPDGSNFTLKIRSTKLEDSAMYFCASRGTSGSSWGLHEQYFGPGTRLTVT.

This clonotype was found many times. CDR3 amino acids: CSATDSLGNQPQHF. The DNA of the CDR3 is TGCAGTGCCACGGACAGCCTTGGGAATCAGCCCCAGCATTTT. The genes are TRBV29-1 and TRBJ1-5; possible D gene TRBD1, 6 bases. The CDR3 has 14 residues. The germline V gene has CDR1 SQVTM and CDR2 ANQGSEA. The entire variable domain, with the rest obtained from reference TRBV29-1 and TRBJ1-5, is as follows: SAVISQKPSRDICQRGTSLTIQCQVDSQVTMMFWYRQQPGQSLTLIATANQGSEATYESGFVIDKFPISRPNLTFSTLTVSNMSPEDSSIYLCSATDSLGNQPQHFGDGTRLSIL.

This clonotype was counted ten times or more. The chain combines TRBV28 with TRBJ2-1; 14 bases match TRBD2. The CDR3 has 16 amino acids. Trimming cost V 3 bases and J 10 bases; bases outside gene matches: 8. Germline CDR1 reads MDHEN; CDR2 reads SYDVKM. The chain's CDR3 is CASSLSRLAGGGEQFF. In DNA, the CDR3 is TGTGCCAGCAGTTTGTCCAGACTAGCGGGAGGGGGAGAGCAGTTCTTC. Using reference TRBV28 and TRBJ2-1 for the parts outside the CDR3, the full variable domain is DVKVTQSSRYLVKRTGEKVFLECVQDMDHENMFWYRQDPGLGLRLIYFSYDVKMKEKGDIPEGYSVSREKKERFSLILESASTNQTSMYLCASSLSRLAGGGEQFFGPGTRLTVL.

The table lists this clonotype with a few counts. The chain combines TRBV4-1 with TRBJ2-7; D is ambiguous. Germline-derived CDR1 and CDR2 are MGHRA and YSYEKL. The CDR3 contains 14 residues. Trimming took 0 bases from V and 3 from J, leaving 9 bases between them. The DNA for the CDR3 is TGCGCCAGCAGCCAAGACCCTAACATCTACGAGCAGTACTTC. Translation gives CASSQDPNIYEQYF.